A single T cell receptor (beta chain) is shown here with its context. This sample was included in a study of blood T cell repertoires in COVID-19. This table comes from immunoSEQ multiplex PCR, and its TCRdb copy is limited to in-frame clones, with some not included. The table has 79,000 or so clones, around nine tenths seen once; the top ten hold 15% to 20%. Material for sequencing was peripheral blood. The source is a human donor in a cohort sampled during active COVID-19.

The CDR3 here is CASSQAGQETQYF. The CDR3 nucleotides are TGTGCCAGCAGCCAAGCAGGTCAAGAGACCCAGTACTTC. V and J are TRBV3-1 (or the pseudogene TRBV3-2) and TRBJ2-5; the D is unclear. V was pared by 1 base and J by 2 bases, with 5 bases between. The CDR3 sequence is 13 residues long. Germline V lookup: CDR1 LGHDT, CDR2 YNNKEL (reference sequence).